The 30 T cell receptor beta chains in this list originate from one sample, sequenced in a study of blood T cell repertoires in COVID-19. Produced via immunoSEQ multiplex PCR; TCRdb's table is partial and in-frame only. In the table there are about 150,000 clones, approximately 85% of which are singletons. Material: peripheral blood. The receptors stem from a man aged 55 to 69 with COVID-19, enrolled during active disease.

V is TRBV11-1 and J is TRBJ1-2, with 7 bases identical to TRBD1. The CDR3 has 12 amino acids. Trimming took 5 bases from V and 4 from J; bases not matched to a gene: 1. Germline values: CDR1 SGHAT, CDR2 FQDESV (reference sequence). In nucleotides, the CDR3 is TGTGCCAGCAGCACAGGGGTCTATGGCTACACCTTC. Its protein product is CASSTGVYGYTF.

This chain uses TRBV5-1 with TRBJ2-5; the match to TRBD2 covers 15 bases. This CDR3 contains 19 residues. Germline-derived CDR1 and CDR2 are SGHRS and YFSETQ. V gave up 4 bases and J gave up 0 bases; unmatched junction bases: 10. CDR3 nucleotide sequence: TGCGCCAGCAGCAAGGGACTAGCGGGGGGCGGCGAGTACCAAGAGACCCAGTACTTC. This translates into CASSKGLAGGGEYQETQYF.

The V and J genes are TRBV4-3 and TRBJ1-2, with D hard to call. Germline values: CDR1 LGHNA, CDR2 YSLEER. V was shortened by 4 bases and J by 2 bases, with 14 bases between the two germline ends. The CDR3 runs to 15 residues. CDR3 sequence: CASSPPHTGNYGYTF. The CDR3 region has the DNA TGCGCCAGCAGCCCGCCCCATACGGGGAACTATGGCTACACCTTC.

With regard to this clone: An end of the junction does not agree with germline; a read error may underlie this. This chain uses TRBV28 with TRBJ2-2; 7 nucleotides line up with TRBD1. Germline assignment: CDR1 MDHEN and CDR2 SYDVKM. This CDR3 is built from 14 residues. CDR3 nucleotides: TGTGCCAGCGTCCCGGGACAGTACACCGGGGAGCTATTTTTT. Residues: CASVPGQYTGELFF.

DNA for the CDR3: TGTGCCAGCAGCCGCACCACCCGGGACAGGGGGGAGACCCAGTACTTC. It is translated as CASSRTTRDRGETQYF. V gene TRBV4-2 combines with J gene TRBJ2-5; TRBD1 aligns across 11 bases. J lost 5 bases, V lost 4 bases, and 9 bases had no gene match. The CDR3 sequence is 16 residues long. CDR1 LGHNA and CDR2 YNFKEQ come from the germline V gene.

The V gene is TRBV4-1, the J gene TRBJ2-2; 9 bases fit TRBD2. With V trimmed by 6 bases and J by 1 base, 6 bases remained unmatched. This CDR3 comprises 16 residues. Germline values: CDR1 MGHRA, CDR2 YSYEKL. The CDR3 nucleotides read TGCGCCAGCAGTCGCCTAGCGGGGAGGAACACCGGGGAGCTGTTTTTT. Translating it yields CASSRLAGRNTGELFF.

The V and J genes are TRBV28 and TRBJ1-3; possible D gene TRBD1, 6 bases. Looked up from germline, CDR1 is MDHEN and CDR2 is SYDVKM. The CDR3 runs to 16 residues. V was shortened by 7 bases and J by 0 bases, with 16 bases between the two germline ends. Here the CDR3 reads CASNLGTPRSGNTIYF. DNA for the CDR3: TGTGCCAGCAACCTCGGGACACCCCGCTCTGGAAACACCATATATTTT.

This clone was seen a single time. The V gene is TRBV5-1, the J gene TRBJ1-1, with D possibly being TRBD1 (6 bases). Germline V gene lookup returns CDR1 SGHRS and CDR2 YFSETQ. Trimming left V 3 bases short and J 1 base short, with 13 bases between. CDR3 length equals 15 residues. The CDR3 loop is CASSWSGAPNTEAFF. CDR3 bases: TGCGCCAGCAGCTGGTCAGGGGCCCCGAACACTGAAGCTTTCTTT.

This rearrangement joins TRBV6-2 or TRBV6-3 to TRBJ1-2; TRBD1 matches 7 bases. The ends lost 4 bases at V and 4 bases at J; junction bases unmatched: 12. The CDR3 spans 16 residues. Germline V gives CDR1 MNHEY, CDR2 SVGEGT. The CDR3 DNA reads as TGTGCCAGCAGTTCCGGGACAGCAGCTTCCGTCTATGGCTACACCTTC. It specifies CASSSGTAASVYGYTF.

This chain connects TRBV28 to TRBJ1-1; 7 nucleotides line up with TRBD1. CDR1 and CDR2 from the germline V gene are MDHEN and SYDVKM. The CDR3 loop spans 14 amino acids. After removal of 3 bases from V and 5 bases from J, the junction contained 6 bases not matched to a gene. The CDR3 loop reads CASSFQGEATEAFF. Written as DNA, the CDR3 is TGTGCCAGCAGTTTTCAGGGGGAAGCTACTGAAGCTTTCTTT.

The chain couples TRBV4-3 to TRBJ2-3; 7 positions agree with TRBD2. The germline V gene encodes CDR1 LGHNA and CDR2 YSLEER. The V segment lost 0 bases and the J segment 4 bases; nucleotides outside the gene matches: 7. CDR3 length: 16 residues. CDR3 protein: CASSQDSGGGADTQYF. CDR3 coding DNA: TGCGCCAGCAGCCAAGATTCGGGGGGAGGGGCAGATACGCAGTATTTT.

This chain links TRBV5-1 with TRBJ2-1; D not certain. Germline assignment: CDR1 SGHRS and CDR2 YFSETQ. With 2 bases removed from V and 9 bases from J, the gap between germline ends came to 15 bases. The CDR3 consists of 14 residues. The CDR3 sequence: CASSLAQIDGEQFF. Here the CDR3 DNA reads TGCGCCAGCAGCTTAGCGCAAATCGATGGTGAGCAGTTCTTC.

V gene TRBV7-8 combines with J gene TRBJ2-1; 9 positions agree with TRBD2. This CDR3 region has 16 residues. Losses at the gene ends were 5 bases for V and 4 bases for J; bases not matched to a gene: 9. Germline V gene sequence: CDR1 SGHVS, CDR2 FQNEAQ. In DNA, the CDR3 is TGTGCCAGCAGCAAAAGTAGCGGGGGTCCATACAATGAGCAGTTCTTC. Protein product: CASSKSSGGPYNEQFF.

This chain joins TRBV5-4 and TRBJ2-3; 9 positions agree with TRBD2. CDR3 length: 15 residues. V dropped 3 bases and J dropped 0; count of bases not matched to a gene: 2. Germline assignment: CDR1 SGHNT and CDR2 YYREEE (reference sequence). The CDR3 DNA is TGTGCCAGCAGCTGGCGGGGGGGGAGCACAGATACGCAGTATTTT. Its protein product is CASSWRGGSTDTQYF.

The rearrangement uses TRBV29-1 and TRBJ1-3; no definite D call. CDR3 size: 15 residues. CDR1 is SQVTM and CDR2 is ANQGSEA in the germline V gene. Trimming took off 4 bases at V and 0 bases at J, with 13 bases between the two ends. In nucleotides, the CDR3 is TGCAGCGTTGGATCGCAGGCGAACTCTGGAAACACCATATATTTT. Residues: CSVGSQANSGNTIYF.

The chain employs TRBV3-1 (or the pseudogene TRBV3-2) and TRBJ2-1; 8 nucleotides match TRBD2. The CDR3 has 12 amino acids. Germline lookup yields CDR1 LGHDT and CDR2 YNNKEL (reference sequence). The V gene end was trimmed by 5 bases and the J gene end by 15 bases; junction bases not matched to a gene: 9. The CDR3 DNA is TGTGCCAGCAGCTCTCCGGGACTAGAACTGTTCTTC. It specifies CASSSPGLELFF.

V and J are TRBV12-3 or TRBV12-4 and TRBJ1-2; tentative D call: TRBD1 (5 bases). CDR3 length: 11 amino acids. Trimming took 8 bases from V and 2 from J, leaving 6 bases between them. Written as DNA, the CDR3 is TGTGCCAGCCAGGGAAACTATGGCTACACCTTC. Its translation is CASQGNYGYTF.

This rearrangement joins TRBV19 to TRBJ1-6, with 7 bases lining up with TRBD1. The CDR3 length is 20 residues. The germline gives CDR1 LNHDA, CDR2 SQIVND (reference sequence). V lost 5 bases, J lost 1 base, and 17 bases stayed unmatched. In nucleotides, the CDR3 is TGTGCCAGTAGTTTATACCGGCTACAGGGGACGGGGTCCTATAATTCACCCCTCCACTTT. This sequence encodes CASSLYRLQGTGSYNSPLHF.

J is TRBJ1-2 and V is TRBV12-3 or TRBV12-4; TRBD1 might be the D (6 bases). Deletions cut 6 bases from V and 8 bases from J, with 13 bases between. CDR3 length equals 12 residues. The CDR3 nucleotides are TGTGCCAGCAGGTCCCCAGGGGAGGGCTACACCTTC. This sequence encodes CASRSPGEGYTF.

This clone was recorded once. Other DNA sequences within the sample encode an identical CDR3. This chain joins TRBV12-3 or TRBV12-4 and TRBJ1-5; D gene uncertain. V lost 2 bases, J lost 4 bases, and 6 bases lay in between. The CDR3 runs 13 residues. CDR3 bases: TGTGCCAGCAGTTTAACGGGGAATCAGCCCCAGCATTTT. Its translation is CASSLTGNQPQHF.

V usage is TRBV30 and J usage is TRBJ1-1; D gene unclear. Germline lookup yields CDR1 GTSNPN and CDR2 SVGIG (reference sequence). Trimming cost V 3 bases and J 10 bases, with 12 bases left between them. This CDR3 is 11 amino acids long. The CDR3 is CAWREAGGAFF. The CDR3 region has the DNA TGTGCCTGGAGAGAGGCCGGAGGAGCTTTCTTT. The complete variable domain, with remaining parts taken from reference TRBV30 and TRBJ1-1, reads SQTIHQWPATLVQPVGSPLSLECTVEGTSNPNLYWYRQAAGRGLQLLFYSVGIGQISSEVPQNLSASRPQDRQFILSSKKLLLSDSGFYLCAWREAGGAFFGQGTRLTVV.

This clone was seen a few times. The genes are TRBV6-5 and TRBJ1-2; the D gene is possibly TRBD1 (5 bases). The CDR3 covers 16 residues. The V gene's germline CDR1 is MNHEY and CDR2 SVGAGI. The V end lost 0 bases, the J end lost 0 bases, and 11 bases lay between the germline ends. Here the CDR3 DNA reads TGTGCCAGCAGTTACTCGAAAGTGACAGCTAACTATGGCTACACCTTC. As protein: CASSYSKVTANYGYTF.

This sequence joins TRBV11-2 and TRBJ1-5, with D tentatively TRBD1 (6 bases). Germline V gives CDR1 SGHAT, CDR2 FQNNGV. The CDR3 has 17 residues. V was shortened by 1 base and J by 4 bases, with 17 bases between the two germline ends. CDR3 nucleotides: TGTGCCAGCAGCTTAGTATGGCAGGGGCCATGGAATCAGCCCCAGCATTTT. This translates into CASSLVWQGPWNQPQHF.

J is TRBJ1-2 and V is TRBV24-1; D not certain. The CDR3 length is 13 residues. The germline CDR1 and CDR2 sequences are KGHDR and SFDVKD. Between the trimmed V and J ends, which lost 0 bases and 7 bases, there was a span of 8 bases. The CDR3 DNA reads as TGTGCCACCAGTGATTTGGCGGGGTTTGGCTACACCTTC. This translates into CATSDLAGFGYTF.

The genes are TRBV28 and TRBJ2-7; 8 positions agree with TRBD1. Trimming cost V 7 bases and J 4 bases; bases outside gene matches: 6. The germline V gene encodes CDR1 MDHEN and CDR2 SYDVKM. The CDR3 covers 13 residues. CDR3 sequence (DNA): TGTGCCAGCACGACAGGGGCCAGATACGAGCAGTACTTC. Translating gives CASTTGARYEQYF. Full variable domain (outside the CDR3, taken from reference TRBV28 and TRBJ2-7): DVKVTQSSRYLVKRTGEKVFLECVQDMDHENMFWYRQDPGLGLRLIYFSYDVKMKEKGDIPEGYSVSREKKERFSLILESASTNQTSMYLCASTTGARYEQYFGPGTRLTVT.

The genes are TRBV11-3 and TRBJ2-2; tentative D call: TRBD1 (5 bases). Germline V gene data show CDR1 as SGHNT and CDR2 as YENEEA. The CDR3 has 15 amino acids. Trimming stripped 1 base from V and 4 bases from J, with 10 bases between. CDR3 DNA: TGTGCCAGCAGCTTAGGGGGCCGAGCCACCGGGGAGCTGTTTTTT. Translation gives CASSLGGRATGELFF.

V is TRBV2 and J is TRBJ1-1, with 7 bases lining up with TRBD1. CDR1 is SNHLY, CDR2 FYNNEI, per germline. The trim removed 2 bases at V and 5 bases at J, leaving 11 bases unmatched. The CDR3 loop spans 16 amino acids. The DNA of the CDR3 is TGTGCCAGCAGTGAAACAGGGGCCGAGATCGGGACTGAAGCTTTCTTT. Translating gives CASSETGAEIGTEAFF.

The DNA for the CDR3 is TGCGCCAGCAGCCGGAGTGGGGGGGAAGGTCAGCCCCAGCATTTT. Its translation is CASSRSGGEGQPQHF. The rearrangement links TRBV4-1 to TRBJ1-5, with a weak D call TRBD1 (5 bases). CDR1 and CDR2 from the germline V gene are MGHRA and YSYEKL. V lost 4 bases and J 6 bases, leaving 16 bases between the germline ends. The CDR3 loop spans 15 amino acids.

The chain employs TRBV18 and TRBJ2-3; the D gene is possibly TRBD2 (5 bases). Germline V gene sequence: CDR1 KGHSH, CDR2 LQKENI. CDR3 size: 14 residues. V lost 5 bases and J 3 bases, leaving 12 bases between the germline ends. CDR3 protein: CASSSGAQTDTQYF. The CDR3 DNA reads TGTGCCAGCTCAAGCGGAGCCCAGACAGATACGCAGTATTTT. Based on the CDR3 plus reference TRBV18 and TRBJ2-3, the full variable domain is NAGVMQNPRHLVRRRGQEARLRCSPMKGHSHVYWYRQLPEEGLKFMVYLQKENIIDESGMPKERFSAEFPKEGPSILRIQQVVRGDSAAYFCASSSGAQTDTQYFGPGTRLTVL.

The chain's CDR3 is CASSIPRQGVSNEKLFF. CDR3 nucleotide sequence: TGTGCCAGTAGTATACCCCGACAGGGCGTTTCTAATGAAAAACTGTTTTTT. The chain couples TRBV19 to TRBJ1-4; the match to TRBD1 covers 7 bases. The CDR3 totals 17 residues. Germline V gene sequence: CDR1 LNHDA, CDR2 SQIVND (reference sequence). J gave up 3 bases and V 2 bases, and 9 bases lay outside the gene matches.